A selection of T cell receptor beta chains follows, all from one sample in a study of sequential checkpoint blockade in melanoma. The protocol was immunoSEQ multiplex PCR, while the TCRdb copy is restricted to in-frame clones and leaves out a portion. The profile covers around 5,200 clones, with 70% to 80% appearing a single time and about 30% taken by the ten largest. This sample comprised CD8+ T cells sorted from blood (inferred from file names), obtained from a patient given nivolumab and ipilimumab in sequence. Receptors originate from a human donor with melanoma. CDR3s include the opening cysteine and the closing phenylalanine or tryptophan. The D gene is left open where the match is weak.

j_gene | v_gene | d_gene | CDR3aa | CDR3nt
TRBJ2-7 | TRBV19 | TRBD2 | CASSEWPGLAGYEQYF | TGTGCCAGTAGTGAGTGGCCGGGACTAGCGGGTTACGAGCAGTACTTC
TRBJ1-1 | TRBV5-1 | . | CASRREAGDAHSRTEAFF | TGCGCCAGCAGACGGGAGGCGGGAGACGCCCATTCACGCACTGAAGCTTTCTTT
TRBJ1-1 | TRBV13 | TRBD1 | CASSMDRGLDTEAFF | TGTGCCAGCAGCATGGACAGGGGGCTGGACACTGAAGCTTTCTTT
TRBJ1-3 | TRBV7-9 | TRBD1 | CASSFPPGGSGNTIYF | TGTGCCAGCAGCTTTCCTCCAGGGGGCTCTGGAAACACCATATATTTT
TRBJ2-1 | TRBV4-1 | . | CASSLMDSLRDIYNEQFF | TGCGCCAGCAGCCTTATGGACAGCCTAAGGGACATCTACAATGAGCAGTTCTTC
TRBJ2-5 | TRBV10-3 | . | CAISLGGQQETQYF | TGTGCCATCAGCCTGGGGGGACAGCAAGAGACCCAGTACTTC
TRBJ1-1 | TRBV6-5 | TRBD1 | CASRAGTDTEAFF | TGTGCCAGCAGAGCCGGGACAGACACTGAAGCTTTCTTT
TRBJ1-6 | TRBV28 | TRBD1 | CASSIVTGANSPLHF | TGTGCCAGCAGTATCGTGACAGGGGCCAATTCACCCCTCCACTTT
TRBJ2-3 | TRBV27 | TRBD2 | CASRSIAGAVTDTQYF | TGTGCCAGCAGGTCCATAGCGGGGGCCGTGACAGATACGCAGTATTTT
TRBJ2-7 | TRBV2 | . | CASSRGGTPNYEQYF | TGTGCCAGCAGTCGAGGTGGGACACCCAATTACGAGCAGTACTTC
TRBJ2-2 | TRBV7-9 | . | CASSLAGGNTGELFF | TGTGCCAGCAGCTTAGCGGGAGGGAACACCGGGGAGCTGTTTTTT
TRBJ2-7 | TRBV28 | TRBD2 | CASSPIPSGRAQYEQYF | TGTGCCAGCAGTCCGATACCTAGCGGGAGGGCCCAATACGAGCAGTACTTC
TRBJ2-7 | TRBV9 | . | CASSVGPGPYEQYF | TGTGCCAGCAGCGTAGGTCCAGGGCCCTACGAGCAGTACTTC